This T cell receptor (beta chain) was sequenced in a study of blood T cell repertoires in COVID-19. Using immunoSEQ multiplex PCR, the repertoire was profiled, and TCRdb retains in-frame clones only, with some absent. The repertoire includes 200,000 to 250,000 clones, about four fifths of them detected once, and approximately 9% sits in the top ten. This CDR3 region has 14 residues. V was clipped by 4 bases and J by 2 bases; unmatched bases: 2. Germline lookup yields CDR1 SGDLS and CDR2 YYNGEE. Sequences were obtained from PBMCs or T cells enriched from blood (not recorded which). The V gene is TRBV9, the J gene TRBJ1-3, with 8 nucleotides matching TRBD1. This clonotype originated in a woman in her forties or fifties with acute COVID-19. CDR3 sequence (DNA): TGTGCCAGCAGCTTACAGGGGGCTGGAAACACCATATATTTT. Its translation is CASSLQGAGNTIYF. Combining the CDR3 with reference TRBV9 and TRBJ1-3 gives the whole variable domain DSGVTQTPKHLITATGQRVTLRCSPRSGDLSVYWYQQSLDQGLQFLIQYYNGEERAKGNILERFSAQQFPDLHSELNLSSLELGDSALYFCASSLQGAGNTIYFGEGSWLTVV.